Listed below are T cell receptor beta chains from one sample, sequenced in a study of T cell repertoires in cytomegalovirus infection. TCRdb itself ran the reads through MiXCR, one entry per CDR3 protein. The sample shows hundreds of thousands of distinct CDR3 sequences, 24% of them seen only once. Sequenced sample: CD8+ T cells from PBMCs. These receptors all come from a human donor in good health (CMV status not recorded). Some clones in this sample may be carry-over from other donors' samples. Both conserved end residues are part of each CDR3. The order of the fields is D gene, J gene, clone size, V gene, CDR3 DNA, CDR3 protein. A D gene is named only where the DNA matches it firmly. Only some rows state a clone size, as once, few, many or a class for expanded clones.

>TRBD1|TRBJ2-1|.|TRBV6-2/TRBV6-3
TGTGCCGGTTCGACAGGGATCGATGAGCAGTTCTTC
CAGSTGIDEQFF
>.|TRBJ2-2|few|TRBV6-2/TRBV6-3
TGTGCCAGCAGCCTCACTATAGGACCGTCCGGGGAGCTGTTTTTT
CASSLTIGPSGELFF
>.|TRBJ2-1|few|TRBV20-1
TGCAGTGCTAGAGATCCCTCTAGCTCCTACAATGAGCAGTTCTTC
CSARDPSSSYNEQFF
>TRBD1|TRBJ1-6|.|TRBV29-1
TGCAGCGTACGGACAGGGGAATTGGGTTCACCCCTCCACTTT
CSVRTGELGSPLHF
>.|TRBJ2-7|.|TRBV11-1
TGTGCCAGCAGTCCCGGTTTCTTCTCCTACGAGCAGTACTTC
CASSPGFFSYEQYF
>.|TRBJ2-1|many|TRBV6-1
TGTGCCAGCAAGATCGGGGGTTCGTACAATGAGCAGTTCTTC
CASKIGGSYNEQFF
>.|TRBJ1-5|many|TRBV7-9
TGTGCCAGCAGCCCGGATCCCGGGACACCAAATCAGCCCCAGCATTTT
CASSPDPGTPNQPQHF
>.|TRBJ1-6|many|TRBV7-6
TGTGCCAGCAGCTTAGGAGGCGGGAGTGGTTCACCCCTCCACTTT
CASSLGGGSGSPLHF
>.|TRBJ1-1|.|TRBV28
TGTGCCAGCAGTTTAACCGGGCCAGGCGTTATGGACACTGAAGCTTTCTTT
CASSLTGPGVMDTEAFF
>.|TRBJ1-1|.|TRBV14
TGTGCCGGCAGCCAAATCCTGAACACTGAAGCTTTCTTT
CAGSQILNTEAFF
>TRBD1|TRBJ2-1|few|TRBV7-9
TGTGCCAGCAGCTTAGGGGGAGGACAGGGGAGCTCCTACAATGAGCAGTTCTTC
CASSLGGGQGSSYNEQFF
>TRBD1|TRBJ1-1|.|TRBV29-1
TGCAGCGTTGCGGGACAGGCGGGGAAGTTCAGTGAAGCTTTCTTT
CSVAGQAGKFSEAFF
>.|TRBJ2-7|.|TRBV27
TGTGCCAGCAGTTTATCCCTTGAGTTGCCCTACGAGCAGTACTTC
CASSLSLELPYEQYF
>TRBD2|TRBJ2-3|many|TRBV7-2
TGTGCCAGCAGCCCCCTCGGGGGGGCATCTGATACGCAGTATTTT
CASSPLGGASDTQYF
>.|TRBJ1-1|many|TRBV11-2
TGTGCCAGCAGCCCAACCCCGGTTACGAACACTGAAGCTTTCTTT
CASSPTPVTNTEAFF
>TRBD1|TRBJ1-2|few|TRBV6-2/TRBV6-3
TGTGCCAGCAGACGTCCGGGACAGAACTATGGCTACACCTTC
CASRRPGQNYGYTF
>.|TRBJ2-3|.|TRBV28
TGTGCCAGCAGCCTTGATTCCGACACAGATACGCAGTATTTT
CASSLDSDTDTQYF
>.|TRBJ2-3|.|TRBV12-3/TRBV12-4
TGTGCCAGCAGTTACTGGGTGGCGCAGTATTTT
CASSYWVAQYF
>.|TRBJ2-1|.|TRBV11-2
TGTGCCAGCAGCTTAGTGTACCGGAGGCTGGAGGAGCAGTTCTTC
CASSLVYRRLEEQFF
>.|TRBJ2-3|.|TRBV2
TGTGCCAGCAGTGTCTTCAAGGAGGCCGATCAGACAGATACGCAGTATTTT
CASSVFKEADQTDTQYF
>.|TRBJ2-7|many|TRBV7-9
TGTGCCAGCAGCTCCTCCCAGGTGTTGGCGGACTACGAGCAGTACTTC
CASSSSQVLADYEQYF
>.|TRBJ1-1|few|TRBV29-1
TGCAGCGTTGAACAGGGAAATACTGAAGCTTTCTTT
CSVEQGNTEAFF
>.|TRBJ1-6|.|TRBV6-6
TGTGCCAGCAGTTACTCGCCTGAAAATTCACCCCTCCACTTT
CASSYSPENSPLHF
>.|TRBJ2-1|once|TRBV9
TGTGCCAGCAGCGAAAGGACCTATAGAAATGAGCAGTTCTTC
CASSERTYRNEQFF
>.|TRBJ2-5|.|TRBV27
TGTGCCAGCAGTTTCGGGGCAGAACAAGAGACCCAGTACTTC
CASSFGAEQETQYF
>.|TRBJ2-7|.|TRBV2
TGTGCCAGCACCGAAAGTAGCTACGAGCAGTACTTC
CASTESSYEQYF
>.|TRBJ1-3|many|TRBV7-9
TGTGCCAGCAGCACCCTAGGACACACTGACTCTGGAAACACCATATATTTT
CASSTLGHTDSGNTIYF
>.|TRBJ1-2|.|TRBV28
TGTGCCAGCAGTTCAGGGAGAGGGGGCTACACCTTC
CASSSGRGGYTF
>TRBD1|TRBJ2-5|.|TRBV27
TGTGCCAGCACTCCTCTGGGACAGGCGGAAGAGACCCAGTACTTC
CASTPLGQAEETQYF
>.|TRBJ1-1|.|TRBV19
TGTGCCAGTAGTATAGAAGGAGGGGCGAACACTGAAGCTTTCTTT
CASSIEGGANTEAFF
>.|TRBJ2-1|many|TRBV25-1
TGTGCCAGCAGTGAGAGTAGCGGATACAATGAGCAGTTCTTC
CASSESSGYNEQFF
>TRBD1|TRBJ2-1|.|TRBV9
TGTGCCAGCAGCACATACAGGGGAGTAGGGCACAATGAGCAGTTCTTC
CASSTYRGVGHNEQFF
>.|TRBJ2-1|.|TRBV10-3
TGTGCCACCGAACTTTCCGGGACGGAGGGCTCCTACAATGAGCAGTTCTTC
CATELSGTEGSYNEQFF
>TRBD1|TRBJ1-2|.|TRBV20-1
TGCAGCATAGGGACAGGGGGCCTCCTCTATGGCTACACCTTC
CSIGTGGLLYGYTF
>.|TRBJ1-1|many|TRBV12-3/TRBV12-4
TGTGCCAGCAGTTCAGCCCCTGAAGCTTTCTTT
CASSSAPEAFF
>.|TRBJ2-7|.|TRBV6-4
TGTGCCAGCAGACGCAGTGAGGGGGATCACGAGCAGTACTTC
CASRRSEGDHEQYF
>TRBD1|TRBJ2-3|.|TRBV23-1
TGCGCCAGCAGTCACCAGACAGGGTTAAGCACAGATACGCAGTATTTT
CASSHQTGLSTDTQYF
>.|TRBJ1-2|many|TRBV6-5
TGTGCCAGCAGCCGAACCTCGGGACTAACCTCCAACTATGGCTACACCTTC
CASSRTSGLTSNYGYTF
>TRBD1|TRBJ1-1|.|TRBV23-1
TGCGCCAGCAGTTCCCACCGACAGGGGGCAACGGACACTGAAGCTTTCTTT
CASSSHRQGATDTEAFF
>TRBD2|TRBJ2-1|many|TRBV7-6
TGTGCCAGCAGCTCCCTCGGGACTAGCGGGGGCTACAATGAGCAGTTCTTC
CASSSLGTSGGYNEQFF
>TRBD1|TRBJ1-1|few|TRBV20-1
TGCAGTGCTAGAGATGGGAGGCAGGGGGTTTCTGAAGCTTTCTTT
CSARDGRQGVSEAFF
>TRBD1|TRBJ1-2|.|TRBV20-1
TGCAGTGCTAGAGACCAGGGGGGGGACTATGACTACACCTTC
CSARDQGGDYDYTF
>TRBD1|TRBJ2-2|.|TRBV15
TGTGCCACCAGCGGAACAGGGGGATCTTTCGGGGAGCTGTTTTTT
CATSGTGGSFGELFF
>TRBD1|TRBJ2-7|.|TRBV6-6
TGTGCCAGCAGGTCCGGGACAGGGCATAACTTC
CASRSGTGHNF
>TRBD1|TRBJ2-5|many|TRBV12-3/TRBV12-4
TGTGCCAGCAGTCCGGGGACAGGGGGACAAGAGACCCAGTACTTC
CASSPGTGGQETQYF
>.|TRBJ2-2|once|TRBV23-1
TGCGCCAGCAGTCAATCGGCCTCGAACACCGGGGAGCTGTTTTTT
CASSQSASNTGELFF
>TRBD2|TRBJ2-7|few|TRBV20-1
TGCAGTGCTAGAGGCCAACTCGGGTCAGCGGGATTTCCCTACGAGCAGTACTTC
CSARGQLGSAGFPYEQYF
>TRBD2|TRBJ2-2|many|TRBV7-9
TGTGCCAGCAGCTACCCCGGGGGGAACGAGAACACCGGGGAGCTGTTTTTT
CASSYPGGNENTGELFF
>TRBD2|TRBJ2-1|few|TRBV19
TGTGCCAGTAGCTACCAAGGACTAGCAGGGGAGCAGTTCTTC
CASSYQGLAGEQFF
>.|TRBJ2-1|few|TRBV19
TGTGCCAGTAGTAAACCGCAACTCTACAATGAGCAGTTCTTC
CASSKPQLYNEQFF
>.|TRBJ1-4|.|TRBV5-1
TGCGCCAGCAGCTTGGAAATTAATGAAAAACTGTTTTTT
CASSLEINEKLFF
>.|TRBJ2-2|.|TRBV2
TGTGCAACTGAAAGGGACACCGGGGAGCTGTTTTTT
CATERDTGELFF
>.|TRBJ1-2|few|TRBV7-9
TGTGCCAGCTCCTCAGGGCTATCCCACTATGGCTACACCTTC
CASSSGLSHYGYTF
>TRBD2|TRBJ2-1|.|TRBV28
TGTGCCAGGAGAAGGTTAGCGGGGGATAATGAGCAGTTCTTC
CARRRLAGDNEQFF
>.|TRBJ1-1|few|TRBV6-5
TGTGCCAGCAGTTACGGTGGACCGGGCAGCGAAGCTTTCTTT
CASSYGGPGSEAFF
>.|TRBJ1-5|.|TRBV19
TGTGCCAGTAGTATCCTAGGCAATCAGCCCCAGCATTTT
CASSILGNQPQHF
>TRBD2|TRBJ2-5|.|TRBV7-6
TGTGCCAGCAGCTCCGGGGGGTTTGGCGGGGGGGAAGAGACCCAGTACTTC
CASSSGGFGGGEETQYF
>TRBD2|TRBJ2-3|few|TRBV7-6
TGTGCCAGCAGCAATTCTCCGGGACTAGCGGCGGCGGATACGCAGTATTTT
CASSNSPGLAAADTQYF
>.|TRBJ2-7|.|TRBV14
TGTGCCAGCAACCAAAGGGCAGGGTATGGCGAGCAGTACTTC
CASNQRAGYGEQYF